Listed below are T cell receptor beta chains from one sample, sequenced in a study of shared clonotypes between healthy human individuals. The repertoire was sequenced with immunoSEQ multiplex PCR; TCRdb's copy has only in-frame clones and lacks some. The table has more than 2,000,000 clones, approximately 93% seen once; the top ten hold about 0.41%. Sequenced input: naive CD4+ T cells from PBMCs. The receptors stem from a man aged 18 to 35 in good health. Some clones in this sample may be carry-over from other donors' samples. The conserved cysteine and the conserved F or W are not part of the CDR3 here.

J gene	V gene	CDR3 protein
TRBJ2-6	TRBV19	ASPKSGANVLT
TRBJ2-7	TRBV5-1	ASSRTGTADEQY
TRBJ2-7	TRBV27	ASRRGGLYEQY
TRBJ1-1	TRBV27	ASSFKQGRARDTEAF
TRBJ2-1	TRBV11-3	ASSSRSGRTNEQF
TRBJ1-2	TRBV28	ASTNSGTGGGYT
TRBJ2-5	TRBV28	ASSDLGGGQETQY
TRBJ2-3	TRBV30	AWSERGLSTDTQY
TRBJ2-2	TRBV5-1	ASSMGQGFTGELF
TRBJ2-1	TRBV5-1	ASSLVQGAHNEQF
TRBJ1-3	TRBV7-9	ASSEGHDGNTIY
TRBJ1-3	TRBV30	AWSVQGKNTIY
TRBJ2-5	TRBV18	ASSPTPQGGETQY
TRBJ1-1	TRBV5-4	ASSLVASGLEAF
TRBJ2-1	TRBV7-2	ASSNLGGTNEQF
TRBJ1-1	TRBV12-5	ASGLWLGSGGTEAF
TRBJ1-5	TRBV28	ATLEAGYQPQH
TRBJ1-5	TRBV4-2	ASSAGQLSNQPQH
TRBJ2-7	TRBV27	ASSLLLAGPHEQY
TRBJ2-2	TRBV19	ASRPSGRAAGELF
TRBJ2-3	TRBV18	ASLGGGRDTQY
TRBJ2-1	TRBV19	ASSRSGATFNNEQF
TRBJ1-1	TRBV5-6	ASSHSTEAF
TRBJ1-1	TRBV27	ASRSGQIRMNTEAF
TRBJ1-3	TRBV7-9	ASSLAGQTGNTIY
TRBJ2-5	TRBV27	ASSQATGTSETQY
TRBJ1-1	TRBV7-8	ASTRWGLVGGEAF
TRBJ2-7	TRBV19	ASSNTGAGEQY
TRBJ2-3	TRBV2	ASKIEGDTQY
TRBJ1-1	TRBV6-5	ASSYSQGGNTEAF
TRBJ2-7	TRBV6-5	ASTSPGATSYEQY
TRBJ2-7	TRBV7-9	ASSPQTGTEHEQY
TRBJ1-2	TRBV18	ASSPSPGREYGYT
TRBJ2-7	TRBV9	ASSPRTGWSHEQY
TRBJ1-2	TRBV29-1	ATQGDSYLRGYT
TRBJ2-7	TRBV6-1	ASSELVSYEQY
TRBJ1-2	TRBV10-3	ANSGQDDYGYT
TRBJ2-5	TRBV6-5	ASRLGSRVAETQY
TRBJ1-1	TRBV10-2	ASRLGQGYTEAF
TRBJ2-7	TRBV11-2	ASSFYSGSFSYEQY
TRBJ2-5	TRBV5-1	ASSPRPGQERETQY
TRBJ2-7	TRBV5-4	ASSLETSGSEEQY
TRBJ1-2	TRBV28	ASSLGRNYGYT
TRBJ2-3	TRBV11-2	ASSPGSGSNADTQY
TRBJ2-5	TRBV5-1	ASSFLTPAETQY
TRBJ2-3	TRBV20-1	SAVPDTQY
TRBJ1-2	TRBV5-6	ASSWRDRESGYT
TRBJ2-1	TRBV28	ASTDRGSAYNEQF
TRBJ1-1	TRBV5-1	ASRRTGPEAF
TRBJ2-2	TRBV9	ASPDRGHTGELF
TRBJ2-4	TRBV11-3	ASSLDLKAGGIQY
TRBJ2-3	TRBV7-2	ASSLLWPSGRGTDTQY